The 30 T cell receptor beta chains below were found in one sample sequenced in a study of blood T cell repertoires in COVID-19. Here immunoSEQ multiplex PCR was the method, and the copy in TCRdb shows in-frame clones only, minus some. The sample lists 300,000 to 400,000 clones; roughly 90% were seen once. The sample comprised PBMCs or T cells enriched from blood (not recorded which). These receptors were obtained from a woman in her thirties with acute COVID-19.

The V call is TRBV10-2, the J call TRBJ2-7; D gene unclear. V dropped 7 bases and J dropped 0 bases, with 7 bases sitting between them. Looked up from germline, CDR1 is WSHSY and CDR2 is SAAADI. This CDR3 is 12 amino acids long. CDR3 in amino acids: CASKSDSYEQYF. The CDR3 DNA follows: TGCGCCAGCAAAAGCGACTCCTACGAGCAGTACTTC.

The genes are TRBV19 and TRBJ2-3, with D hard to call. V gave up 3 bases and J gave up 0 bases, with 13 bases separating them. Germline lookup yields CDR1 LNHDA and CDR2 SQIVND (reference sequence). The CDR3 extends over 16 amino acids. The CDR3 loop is CASSMLAPLSTDTQYF. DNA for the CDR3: TGTGCCAGTAGTATGTTGGCACCATTAAGCACAGATACGCAGTATTTT.

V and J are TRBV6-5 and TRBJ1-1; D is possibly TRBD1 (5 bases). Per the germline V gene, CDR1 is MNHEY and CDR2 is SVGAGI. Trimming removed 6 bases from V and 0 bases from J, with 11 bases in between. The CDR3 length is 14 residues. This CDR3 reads CASRAGYMNTEAFF. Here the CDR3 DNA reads TGTGCCAGCAGGGCAGGGTACATGAACACTGAAGCTTTCTTT.

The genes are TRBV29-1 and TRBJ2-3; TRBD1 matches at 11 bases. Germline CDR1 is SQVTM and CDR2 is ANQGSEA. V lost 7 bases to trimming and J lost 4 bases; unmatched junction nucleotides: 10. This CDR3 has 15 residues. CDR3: CSALRTGGAADTQYF. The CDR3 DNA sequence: TGCAGCGCTCTACGGACAGGGGGCGCGGCAGATACGCAGTATTTT.

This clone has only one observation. DNA for the CDR3: TGTGCCAGCAGGCGAAGAGACCTAAGGGGTGGTAATTCACCCCTCCACTTT. Its translation: CASRRRDLRGGNSPLHF. The chain employs TRBV3-1 (or the pseudogene TRBV3-2) and TRBJ1-6; D might be TRBD1 (5 bases). In germline, CDR1 is LGHDT, CDR2 YNNKEL (reference sequence). The V end lost 6 bases, the J end lost 6 bases, and 21 bases lay between the germline ends. The CDR3 spans 17 residues.

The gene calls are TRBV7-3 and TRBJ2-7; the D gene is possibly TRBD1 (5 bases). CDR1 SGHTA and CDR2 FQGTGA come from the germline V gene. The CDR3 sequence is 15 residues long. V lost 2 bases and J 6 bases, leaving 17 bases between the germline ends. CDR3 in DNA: TGTGCCAGCAGCTTATTAGGGGCAGAACAGTCCGAGCAGTACTTC. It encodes CASSLLGAEQSEQYF.

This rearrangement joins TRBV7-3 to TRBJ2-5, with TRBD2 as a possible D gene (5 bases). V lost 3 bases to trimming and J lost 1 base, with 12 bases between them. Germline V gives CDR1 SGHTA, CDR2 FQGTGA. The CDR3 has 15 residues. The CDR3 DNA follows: TGTGCCAGCAGCTTGTATCGAGGGCCCCAAGAGACCCAGTACTTC. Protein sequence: CASSLYRGPQETQYF.

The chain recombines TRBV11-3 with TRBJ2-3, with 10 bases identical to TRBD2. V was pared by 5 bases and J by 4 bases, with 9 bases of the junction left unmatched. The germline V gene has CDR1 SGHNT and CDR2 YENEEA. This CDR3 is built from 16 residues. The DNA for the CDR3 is TGTGCCAGCAGCGACGGGATAGCGGGGGGCGCAGATACGCAGTATTTT. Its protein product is CASSDGIAGGADTQYF.

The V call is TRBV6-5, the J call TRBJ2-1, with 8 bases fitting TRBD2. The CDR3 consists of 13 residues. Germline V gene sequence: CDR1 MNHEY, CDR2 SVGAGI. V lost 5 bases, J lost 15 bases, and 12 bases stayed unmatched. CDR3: CASSPLTQRGRFF. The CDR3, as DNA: TGTGCCAGCAGTCCTCTGACTCAGCGGGGGAGGTTCTTC.

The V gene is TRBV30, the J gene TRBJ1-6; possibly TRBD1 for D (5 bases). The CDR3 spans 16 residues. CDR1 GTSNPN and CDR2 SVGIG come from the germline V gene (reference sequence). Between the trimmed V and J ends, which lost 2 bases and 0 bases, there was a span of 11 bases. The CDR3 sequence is CAWSSPGNSYNSPLHF. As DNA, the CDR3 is TGTGCCTGGAGTTCCCCAGGGAACTCCTATAATTCACCCCTCCACTTT.

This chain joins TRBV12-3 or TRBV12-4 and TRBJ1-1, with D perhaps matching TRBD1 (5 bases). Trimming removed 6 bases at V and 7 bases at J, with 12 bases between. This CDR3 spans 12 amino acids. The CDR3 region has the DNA TGTGCCAGCAGCCTCGAAGGGGTTGAAGCTTTCTTT. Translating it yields CASSLEGVEAFF.

The CDR3, as DNA: TGTGCCACCCTTTTACAGCGGGGGAACACAGATACGCAGTATTTT. As protein: CATLLQRGNTDTQYF. The chain employs TRBV15 and TRBJ2-3; TRBD2 matches at 8 bases. V trimming: 8 bases; J trimming: 2 bases; junction bases outside the gene matches: 9. Germline CDR1 and CDR2: LNHNV and YYDKDF (reference sequence). This CDR3 comprises 15 residues.

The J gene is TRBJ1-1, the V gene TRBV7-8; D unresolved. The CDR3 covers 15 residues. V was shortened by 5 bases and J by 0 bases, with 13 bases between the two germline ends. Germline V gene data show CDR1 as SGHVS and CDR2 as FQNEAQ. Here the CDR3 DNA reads TGTGCCAGCAGCCCCTCACCGGGTATGAACACTGAAGCTTTCTTT. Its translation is CASSPSPGMNTEAFF. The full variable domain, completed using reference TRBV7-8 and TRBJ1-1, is GAGVSQSPRYKVAKRGQDVALRCDPISGHVSLFWYQQALGQGPEFLTYFQNEAQLDKSGLPSDRFFAERPEGSVSTLKIQRTQQEDSAVYLCASSPSPGMNTEAFFGQGTRLTVV.

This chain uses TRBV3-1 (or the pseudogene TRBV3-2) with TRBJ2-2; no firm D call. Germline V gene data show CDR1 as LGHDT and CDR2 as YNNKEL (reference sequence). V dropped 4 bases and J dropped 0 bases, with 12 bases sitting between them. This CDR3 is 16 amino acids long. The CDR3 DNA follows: TGTGCCAGCAGCCGATTACAGCAACCGAACACCGGGGAGCTGTTTTTT. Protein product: CASSRLQQPNTGELFF.

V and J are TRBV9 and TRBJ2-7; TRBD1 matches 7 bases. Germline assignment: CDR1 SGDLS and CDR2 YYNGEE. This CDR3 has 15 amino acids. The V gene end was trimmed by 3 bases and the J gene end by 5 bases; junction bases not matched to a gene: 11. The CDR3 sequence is CASSATSGGVNEQYF. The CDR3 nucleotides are TGTGCCAGCAGCGCGACTTCAGGGGGAGTTAACGAGCAGTACTTC.

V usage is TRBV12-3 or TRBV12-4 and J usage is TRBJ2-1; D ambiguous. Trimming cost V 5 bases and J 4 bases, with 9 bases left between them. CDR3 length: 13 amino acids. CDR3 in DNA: TGTGCCAGCAGTCCCCTAAGATACAATGAGCAGTTCTTC. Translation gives CASSPLRYNEQFF.

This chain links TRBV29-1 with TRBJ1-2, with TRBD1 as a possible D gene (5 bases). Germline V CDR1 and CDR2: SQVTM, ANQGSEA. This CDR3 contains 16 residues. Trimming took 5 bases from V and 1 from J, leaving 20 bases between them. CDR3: CSVPTLGGVGNYGYTF. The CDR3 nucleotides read TGCAGCGTTCCTACCCTTGGGGGGGTCGGTAACTATGGCTACACCTTC.

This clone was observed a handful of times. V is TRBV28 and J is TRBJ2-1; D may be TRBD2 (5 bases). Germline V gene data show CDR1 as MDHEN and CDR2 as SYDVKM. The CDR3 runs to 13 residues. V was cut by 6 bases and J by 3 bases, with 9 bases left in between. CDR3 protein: CASSGLDYNEQFF. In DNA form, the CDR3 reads TGTGCCAGCAGCGGACTCGACTACAATGAGCAGTTCTTC.

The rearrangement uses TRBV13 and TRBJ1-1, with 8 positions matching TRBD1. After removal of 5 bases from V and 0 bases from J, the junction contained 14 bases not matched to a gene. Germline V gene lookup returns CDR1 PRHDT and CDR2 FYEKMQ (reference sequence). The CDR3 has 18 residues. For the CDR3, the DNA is TGTGCCAGCAGCGCACGGGACAGGAGGGAGGTCTTGAACACTGAAGCTTTCTTT. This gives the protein CASSARDRREVLNTEAFF.

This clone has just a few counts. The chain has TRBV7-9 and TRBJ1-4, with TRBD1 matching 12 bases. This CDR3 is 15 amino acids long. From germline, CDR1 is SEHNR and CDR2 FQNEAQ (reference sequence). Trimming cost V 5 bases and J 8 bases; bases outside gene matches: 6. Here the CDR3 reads CASSQGQGAWEKLFF. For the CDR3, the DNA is TGTGCCAGCAGCCAGGGACAGGGGGCGTGGGAAAAACTGTTTTTT.

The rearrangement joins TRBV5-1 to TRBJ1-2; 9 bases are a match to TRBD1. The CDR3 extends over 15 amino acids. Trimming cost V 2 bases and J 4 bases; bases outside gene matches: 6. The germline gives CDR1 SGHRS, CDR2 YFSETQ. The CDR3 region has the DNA TGCGCCAGCAGCTTTACAGGGGGCGCGAGCTATGGCTACACCTTC. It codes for CASSFTGGASYGYTF.

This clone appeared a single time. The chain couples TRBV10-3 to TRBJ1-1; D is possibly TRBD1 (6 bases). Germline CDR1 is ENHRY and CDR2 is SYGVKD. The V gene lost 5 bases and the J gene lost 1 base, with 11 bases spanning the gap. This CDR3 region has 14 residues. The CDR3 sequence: CAISTLGGNTEAFF. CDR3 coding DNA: TGTGCCATCAGTACCCTAGGGGGGAACACTGAAGCTTTCTTT.

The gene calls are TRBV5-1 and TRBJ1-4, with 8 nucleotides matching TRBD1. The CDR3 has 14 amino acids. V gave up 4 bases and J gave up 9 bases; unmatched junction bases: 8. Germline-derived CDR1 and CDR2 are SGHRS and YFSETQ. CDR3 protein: CASSVGQANKKLFF. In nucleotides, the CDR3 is TGCGCCAGCAGCGTGGGACAGGCGAATAAAAAACTGTTTTTT.

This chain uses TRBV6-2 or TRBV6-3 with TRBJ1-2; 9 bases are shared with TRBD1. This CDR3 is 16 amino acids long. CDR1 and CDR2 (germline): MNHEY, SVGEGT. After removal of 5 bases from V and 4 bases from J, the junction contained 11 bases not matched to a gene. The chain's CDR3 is CASSPQRQGGVYGYTF. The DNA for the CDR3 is TGTGCCAGCAGTCCCCAACGACAGGGGGGGGTCTATGGCTACACCTTC.

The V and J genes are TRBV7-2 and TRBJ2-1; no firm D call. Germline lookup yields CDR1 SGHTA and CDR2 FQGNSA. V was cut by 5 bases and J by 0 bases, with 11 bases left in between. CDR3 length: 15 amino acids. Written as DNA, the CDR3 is TGTGCCAGCAGCCTCCAGTCAAGCTCCTACAATGAGCAGTTCTTC. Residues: CASSLQSSSYNEQFF.

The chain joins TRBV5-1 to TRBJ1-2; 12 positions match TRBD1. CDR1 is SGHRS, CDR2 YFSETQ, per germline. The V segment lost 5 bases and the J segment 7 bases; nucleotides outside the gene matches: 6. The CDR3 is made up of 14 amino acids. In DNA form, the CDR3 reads TGCGCCAGCAGTTCCGGGACAGGGGGCATTGGCTACACCTTC. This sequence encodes CASSSGTGGIGYTF.

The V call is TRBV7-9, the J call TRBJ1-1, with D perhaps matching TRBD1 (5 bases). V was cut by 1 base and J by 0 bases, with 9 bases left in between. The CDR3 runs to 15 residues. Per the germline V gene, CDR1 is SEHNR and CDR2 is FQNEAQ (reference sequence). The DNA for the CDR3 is TGTGCCAGCAGCTTAGGCCCGACAGTGAACACTGAAGCTTTCTTT. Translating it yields CASSLGPTVNTEAFF.

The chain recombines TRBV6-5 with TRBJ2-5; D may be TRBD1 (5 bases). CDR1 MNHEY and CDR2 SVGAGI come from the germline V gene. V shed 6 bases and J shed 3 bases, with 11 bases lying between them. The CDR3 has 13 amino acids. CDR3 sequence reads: CASRRTWEETQYF. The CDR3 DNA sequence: TGTGCCAGCAGACGGACATGGGAAGAGACCCAGTACTTC.

The CDR3 protein is CASSYSRTGLYEQYF. The CDR3 DNA reads as TGTGCCAGCAGTTACTCCCGGACAGGGCTCTACGAGCAGTACTTC. The chain couples TRBV6-5 to TRBJ2-7, with TRBD1 matching over 8 bases. The CDR3 length is 15 residues. J lost 3 bases, V lost 0 bases, and 4 bases had no gene match. The germline V gene has CDR1 MNHEY and CDR2 SVGAGI.

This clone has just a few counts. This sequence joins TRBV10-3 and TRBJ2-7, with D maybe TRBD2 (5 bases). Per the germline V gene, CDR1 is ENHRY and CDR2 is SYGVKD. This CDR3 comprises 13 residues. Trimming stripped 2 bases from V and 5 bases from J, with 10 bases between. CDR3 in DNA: TGTGCCATCAGTGAGGAGGGTCGCAACGAGCAGTACTTC. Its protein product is CAISEEGRNEQYF.